This entry is about one T cell receptor beta chain. A second PCR of 7 to 11 cycles used a sample-barcoded 5' primer and a J-beta primer mix. TCRdb passed the 5' RACE reads through MiXCR, listing each CDR3 protein once. The table shows fewer than 800,000 distinct CDR3 sequences, with roughly 49% occurring only once. The CDR3 length is 13 residues. Germline V lookup: CDR1 SGHTA, CDR2 FQGNSA. V lost 5 bases and J lost 4, with 8 bases in between. This record belongs to a study of blood T cells in healthy people across ages. Sequences were obtained from blood. The source of this sequence is a woman aged 60-75 years in good health. The rearrangement uses TRBV7-2 and TRBJ1-4; no definite D call. CDR3 sequence reads: CASSVEVNEKLFF. The CDR3 nucleotides read TGTGCCAGCAGCGTAGAGGTTAATGAAAAACTGTTTTTT.